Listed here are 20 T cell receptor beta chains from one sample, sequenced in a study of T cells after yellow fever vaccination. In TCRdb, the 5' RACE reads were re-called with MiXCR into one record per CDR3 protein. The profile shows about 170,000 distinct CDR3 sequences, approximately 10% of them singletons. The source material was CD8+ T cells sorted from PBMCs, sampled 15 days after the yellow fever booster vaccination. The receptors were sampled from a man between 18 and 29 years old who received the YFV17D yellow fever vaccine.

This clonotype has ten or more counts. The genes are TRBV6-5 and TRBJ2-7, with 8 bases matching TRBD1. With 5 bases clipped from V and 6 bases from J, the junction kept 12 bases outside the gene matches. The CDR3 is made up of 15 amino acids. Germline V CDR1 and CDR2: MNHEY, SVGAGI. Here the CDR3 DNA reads TGTGCCAGCAGTGTCCAGGACAGGGCTTGGTGCGAGCAGTACGTC. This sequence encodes CASSVQDRAWCEQYV.

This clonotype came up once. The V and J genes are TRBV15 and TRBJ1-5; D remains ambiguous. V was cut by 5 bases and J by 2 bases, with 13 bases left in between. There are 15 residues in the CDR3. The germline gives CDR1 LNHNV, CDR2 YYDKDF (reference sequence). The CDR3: CATSGDTRGNQPQHF. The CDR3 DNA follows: TGTGCCACCAGCGGTGACACCCGCGGCAATCAGCCCCAGCATTTT.

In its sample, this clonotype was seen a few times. The CDR3 protein is CASSADLVGYTF. The CDR3 region has the DNA TGTGCCAGTAGTGCCGACTTAGTTGGCTACACCTTC. This chain links TRBV19 with TRBJ1-2; D ambiguous. The CDR3 is 12 residues long. V was pared by 5 bases and J by 7 bases, with 11 bases between. Germline V lookup: CDR1 LNHDA, CDR2 SQIVND (reference sequence).

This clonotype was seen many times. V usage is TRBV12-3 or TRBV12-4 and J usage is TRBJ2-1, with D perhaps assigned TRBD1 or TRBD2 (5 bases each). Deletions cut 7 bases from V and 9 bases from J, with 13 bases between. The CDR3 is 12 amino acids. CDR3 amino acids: CASTGARGEQFF. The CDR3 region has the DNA TGTGCCAGCACCGGGGCAAGGGGTGAGCAGTTCTTC.

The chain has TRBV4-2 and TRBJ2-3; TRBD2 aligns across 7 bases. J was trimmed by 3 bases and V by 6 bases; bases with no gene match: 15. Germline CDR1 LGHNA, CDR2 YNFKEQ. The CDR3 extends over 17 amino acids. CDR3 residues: CASRAALAGEGTDTQYF. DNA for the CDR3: TGTGCCAGCAGAGCCGCCTTGGCGGGGGAGGGGACAGATACGCAGTATTTT.

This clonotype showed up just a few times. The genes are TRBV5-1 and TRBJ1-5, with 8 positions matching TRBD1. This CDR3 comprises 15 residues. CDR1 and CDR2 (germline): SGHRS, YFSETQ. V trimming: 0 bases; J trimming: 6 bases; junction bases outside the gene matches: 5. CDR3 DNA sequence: TGCGCCAGCAGCTTGGCCACAGGGGGTGGTCAGCCCCAGCATTTT. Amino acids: CASSLATGGGQPQHF.

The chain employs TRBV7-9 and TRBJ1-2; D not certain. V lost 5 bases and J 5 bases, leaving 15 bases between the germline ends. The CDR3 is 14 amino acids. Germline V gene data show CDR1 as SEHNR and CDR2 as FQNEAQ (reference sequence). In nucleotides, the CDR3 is TGTGCCAGCAGCACGGGCTCCCCCGAGTATGGCTACACCTTC. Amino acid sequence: CASSTGSPEYGYTF.

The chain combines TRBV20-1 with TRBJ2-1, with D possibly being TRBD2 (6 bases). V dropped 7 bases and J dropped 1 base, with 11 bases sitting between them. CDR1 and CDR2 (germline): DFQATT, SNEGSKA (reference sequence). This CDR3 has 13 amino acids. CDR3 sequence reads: CSGGLASYNEQFF. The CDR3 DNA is TGCAGTGGAGGGCTAGCGTCCTACAATGAGCAGTTCTTC.

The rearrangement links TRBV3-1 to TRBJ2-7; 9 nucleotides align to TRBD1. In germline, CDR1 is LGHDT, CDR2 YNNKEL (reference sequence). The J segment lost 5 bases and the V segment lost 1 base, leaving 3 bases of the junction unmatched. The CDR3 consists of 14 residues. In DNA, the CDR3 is TGTGCCAGCAGCCAAGGGACAGGGGTCGACGAGCAGTACTTC. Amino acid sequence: CASSQGTGVDEQYF.

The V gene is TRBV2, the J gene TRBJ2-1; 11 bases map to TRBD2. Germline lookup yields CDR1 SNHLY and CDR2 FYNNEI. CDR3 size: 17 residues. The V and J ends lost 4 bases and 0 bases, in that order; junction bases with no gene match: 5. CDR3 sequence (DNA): TGTGCCAGCAGTGCCTCGACTAGCGGGGTCTCCTACAATGAGCAGTTCTTC. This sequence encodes CASSASTSGVSYNEQFF.

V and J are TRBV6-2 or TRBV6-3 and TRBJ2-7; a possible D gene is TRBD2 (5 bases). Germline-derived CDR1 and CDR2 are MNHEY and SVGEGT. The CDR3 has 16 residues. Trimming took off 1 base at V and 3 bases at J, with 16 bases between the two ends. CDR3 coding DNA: TGTGCCAGCAGTTACTTGGGCGGGTCCCGGAACTACGAGCAGTACTTC. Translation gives CASSYLGGSRNYEQYF.

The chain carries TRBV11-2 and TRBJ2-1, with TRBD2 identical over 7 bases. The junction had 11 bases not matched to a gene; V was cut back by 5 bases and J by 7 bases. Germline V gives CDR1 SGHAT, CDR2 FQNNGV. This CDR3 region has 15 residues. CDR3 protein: CASSRGEGRDNEQFF. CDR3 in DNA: TGTGCCAGCAGCCGCGGGGAGGGGAGGGATAATGAGCAGTTCTTC.

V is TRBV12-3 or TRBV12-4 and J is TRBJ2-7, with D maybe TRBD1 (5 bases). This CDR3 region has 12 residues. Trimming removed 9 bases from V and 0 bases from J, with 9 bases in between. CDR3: CASQGSSYEQYF. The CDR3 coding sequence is TGTGCCAGTCAGGGTAGCTCCTACGAGCAGTACTTC.

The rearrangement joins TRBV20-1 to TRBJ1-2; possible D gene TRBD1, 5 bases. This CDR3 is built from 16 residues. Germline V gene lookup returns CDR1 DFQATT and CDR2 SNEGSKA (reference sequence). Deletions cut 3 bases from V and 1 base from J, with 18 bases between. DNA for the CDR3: TGCAGTGCTAGTTCGTTGGCAGGGACCTTTAACTATGGCTACACCTTC. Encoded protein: CSASSLAGTFNYGYTF.

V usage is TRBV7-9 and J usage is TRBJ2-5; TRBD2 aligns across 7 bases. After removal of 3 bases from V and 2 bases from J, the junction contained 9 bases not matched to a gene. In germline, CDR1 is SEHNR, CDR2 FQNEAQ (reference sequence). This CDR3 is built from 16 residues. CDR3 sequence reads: CASSFLVAGEQETQYF. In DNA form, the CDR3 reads TGTGCCAGCAGCTTTCTTGTGGCGGGAGAACAAGAGACCCAGTACTTC.

The CDR3 region is CASSPGQGGIYGYTF. Written as DNA, the CDR3 is TGCGCCAGCAGCCCAGGACAGGGGGGGATCTATGGCTACACCTTC. The chain joins TRBV4-1 to TRBJ1-2, with TRBD1 matching 10 bases. This CDR3 region has 15 residues. Germline V gives CDR1 MGHRA, CDR2 YSYEKL. Germline trimming cut 4 bases from V and 4 bases from J; bases unmatched to any gene: 6.

The CDR3 DNA sequence: TGTGCCAGCAGCTTTACGGGCTCACCCCTCCACTTT. As protein: CASSFTGSPLHF. The rearrangement uses TRBV7-9 and TRBJ1-6; the D is unclear. From germline, CDR1 is SEHNR and CDR2 FQNEAQ (reference sequence). Trimming removed 3 bases at V and 10 bases at J, with 7 bases between. This CDR3 spans 12 amino acids.

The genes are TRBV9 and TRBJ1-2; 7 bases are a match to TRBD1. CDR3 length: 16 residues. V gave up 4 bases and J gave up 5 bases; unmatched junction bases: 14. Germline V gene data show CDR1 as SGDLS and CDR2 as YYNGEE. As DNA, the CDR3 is TGTGCCAGCAGCCCAGGACAGGTCGTAAGTGGGTATGGCTACACCTTC. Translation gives CASSPGQVVSGYGYTF.

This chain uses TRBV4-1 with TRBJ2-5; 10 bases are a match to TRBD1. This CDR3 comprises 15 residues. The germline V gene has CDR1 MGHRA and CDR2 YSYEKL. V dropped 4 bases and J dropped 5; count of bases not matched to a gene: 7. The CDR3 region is CASSLRDRGRETQYF. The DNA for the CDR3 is TGCGCCAGCAGCCTCCGGGACAGGGGTCGGGAGACCCAGTACTTC.

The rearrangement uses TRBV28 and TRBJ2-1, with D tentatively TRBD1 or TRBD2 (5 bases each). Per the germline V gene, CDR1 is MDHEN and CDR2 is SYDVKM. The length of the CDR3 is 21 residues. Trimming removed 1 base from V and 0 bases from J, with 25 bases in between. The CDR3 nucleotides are TGTGCCAGCAGTTTATCGATGATCCGGGACGGACGAAAAAGCTCCTACAATGAGCAGTTCTTC. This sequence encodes CASSLSMIRDGRKSSYNEQFF.